This T cell receptor beta chain was captured in a study of blood T cell repertoires in COVID-19. The germline V gene has CDR1 SNHLY and CDR2 FYNNEI. The germline V and J ends were trimmed by 8 bases and 7 bases, with 14 bases remaining between them. The length of the CDR3 is 13 residues. Assay: immunoSEQ multiplex PCR; the TCRdb copy retains only in-frame clones and omits some. The data contain 60,000 to 75,000 clones, over 75% of them singletons. The sample comprised peripheral blood. The chain carries TRBV2 and TRBJ1-4, with D perhaps TRBD1 (5 bases). The source of this sequence is a middle-aged man with active COVID-19. CDR3 sequence (DNA): TGTGCCAGCGCGGGGCCCGAGGGTGAAAAACTGTTTTTT. Translation: CASAGPEGEKLFF.